This T cell receptor (beta chain) was sequenced for a study of blood T cell repertoires in COVID-19. Study context: Samples of COVID-19 (acute and convalescent) were obtained from the United States, Italy and Spain. Nucleic acid was either cDNA or gDNA, and it came from T cells, B-cell-depleted T cells, or PBMCs.

Methods used by the authors: Amplification of reference gene primers was used by the study to estimate nucleated cell counts. Method: immunoSEQ multiplex PCR; TCRdb's copy keeps in-frame clones and lacks some. That table is the source of V, J and clone size, and D and trimming were worked out from the DNA. The data show approximately 150,000 clones, roughly 78% seen once. Sample: peripheral blood. The sequence derives from a human donor with acute or convalescent COVID-19. The donor label of this sample is uncertain.

CDR3 amino acids: CASTPTGGGHQPQHF. The CDR3 nucleotides are TGTGCCAGCACTCCGACAGGGGGAGGTCATCAGCCCCAGCATTTT. This sequence joins TRBV2 and TRBJ1-5; TRBD1 agrees at 9 bases. This CDR3 spans 15 amino acids. CDR1 and CDR2 from the germline V gene are SNHLY and FYNNEI. V gave up 7 bases and J gave up 5 bases; unmatched junction bases: 9.